The clone carrying this TCR beta chain was detected a few times. As yet, its antigen is unknown. The data originate from a study of blood T cells in healthy people across ages. The study's findings and limits: Both naive CD4+ cell counts and diversity were greater in long-lived donors than in aged donors. Strong correlation existed between TCR beta diversity and naive T cell percentage. Investigators treated diversity estimates from one million T cells as underestimates.

Germline V gives CDR1 LNHNV, CDR2 YYDKDF (reference sequence). The germline V and J ends were trimmed by 0 bases and 5 bases, with 11 bases remaining between them. CDR3 size: 15 residues. Every donor gave 8 to 10 milliliters of peripheral blood. A second 7 to 11 cycle PCR used barcoded and J-beta primers. MiXCR was run by TCRdb on the 5' RACE reads, yielding one entry per CDR3 protein. The repertoire holds 650,000 to 1,000,000 distinct CDR3 sequences, with 30% to 45% as singletons. The sequence was collected from a man younger than 30 in good health. The chain has TRBV15 and TRBJ1-5; TRBD1 is a possible D gene (5 bases). Sequenced sample: blood. CDR3 sequence: CATSRDKTAYQPQHF. The CDR3 DNA follows: TGTGCCACCAGCAGAGATAAGACAGCTTATCAGCCCCAGCATTTT.